The T cell receptor (beta chain) described here comes from a study of blood T cell repertoires in COVID-19 (dated by TCRdb to 2018 to 2020). A note on the overall study: Samples covering the acute and convalescent phases of COVID-19 were provided by collaborators in the United States, Italy and Spain. The prospective study material was composed of cDNA or gDNA derived from T cells, B-cell-depleted T cells, or PBMCs. Subjects who had been exposed to COVID-19, were actively infected with it, or had recovered from it provided the deeply sampled blood TCRbeta repertoires that made up the dataset. A freely available public database, intended as a resource for researchers studying the immune response to SARS-CoV-2, is where the repertoires were released. Where HLA class I and class II types were available, the types were taken from metadata supplied by the sample provider, not from assay-based typing. Nearly every sample came with metadata listing a de-identified subject ID, COVID-19 status, age in years and sex. The samples were drawn from the first 160 participants of the ongoing ImmuneRACE study and from 950 to 1,500 subjects provided by 6 global collaborators. Here is what the overall study found, with its caveats: The quantity of clinical and demographic metadata differed by source and by participant and was supplied without curation.

Taken from the germline V gene (reference sequence), the CDR1 and CDR2 loops are MNHEY and SMNVEV. The CDR3 runs 15 residues from the cysteine to the phenylalanine. Only the CDR3 DNA is retained, 45 bases long and in frame from the first base. Unmatched junction bases come to 11, with V trimmed by 5 bases and J by 6 bases. Each collaborating institution followed its own protocols to collect whole blood in K2EDTA tubes. For TCRbeta analysis, collaborators shipped samples in one of three forms: frozen whole blood, isolated PBMCs, or DNA extracted from either of those sample types. As regards this clone: This receptor's antigen is unknown. Base qualities are not at hand, and no much larger clone is one base apart.

TCRbeta CDR3 regions were amplified from genomic DNA by means of the immunoSEQ Assay, a bias-controlled multiplex PCR. The study's own analysis went as follows. Within the assay, amplification of reference gene primers was used to estimate how many nucleated cells each sample contained. To quantify the absolute abundance of each unique TCRbeta CDR3 rearrangement, sequence reads were collapsed and filtered. For each sample, productive Simpson clonality was calculated by taking the square root of Simpson's diversity index across productive rearrangements. In TCRdb, the immuneACCESS table is reduced to in-frame sequences with V and J assigned. These tables do not hold every clone; where another copy was compared, an unresolved V gene accounts for under half, and the others remain unexplained. The D gene and trimming were derived from the DNA, and the V and J assignments and clone size from that table. Here the sample has more than 300,000 clones; about 86% occur a single time. Together, the top ten hold roughly 1.1% of the sample.

The sequencing input was peripheral blood. The TCR sequence derives from a woman aged 45-60 years with acute or convalescent COVID-19. In this chain, TRBV27 is recombined with TRBJ1-2; 8 bases in the junction line up with TRBD1. The DNA sequence is given as TGTGCCAGCAGTCCTACCGGGACAGGATCTAATGGCTACACCTTC. This encodes CASSPTGTGSNGYTF.